The entry below gives a single TCR beta chain sequence along with its context. With 6 bases clipped from V and 0 bases from J, the junction kept 6 bases outside the gene matches. The CDR3 consists of 15 residues. Germline V gives CDR1 MNHEY, CDR2 SVGAGI. The sample belongs to a study of blood T cell repertoires in COVID-19. Study-level information: T cells, B-cell-depleted T cells, or PBMCs supplied cDNA or gDNA.

Authors' data handling: The authors estimated nucleated cell counts from reference gene primer amplification. This table comes from immunoSEQ multiplex PCR, and its TCRdb copy is limited to in-frame clones, with some not included. V, J and clone size are those of that table, while D and trimming were read from the DNA. The sample carries under 300,000 clones, roughly four fifths recorded once. The chain joins TRBV6-5 to TRBJ2-7, with TRBD1 matching over 9 bases. The sequence came from a man aged 45-65 years with acute or convalescent COVID-19. The sequenced sample consisted of peripheral blood. The CDR3 reads CASRRTGEGSYEQYF. The CDR3, as DNA: TGTGCCAGCAGGAGGACAGGGGAGGGCTCCTACGAGCAGTACTTC.